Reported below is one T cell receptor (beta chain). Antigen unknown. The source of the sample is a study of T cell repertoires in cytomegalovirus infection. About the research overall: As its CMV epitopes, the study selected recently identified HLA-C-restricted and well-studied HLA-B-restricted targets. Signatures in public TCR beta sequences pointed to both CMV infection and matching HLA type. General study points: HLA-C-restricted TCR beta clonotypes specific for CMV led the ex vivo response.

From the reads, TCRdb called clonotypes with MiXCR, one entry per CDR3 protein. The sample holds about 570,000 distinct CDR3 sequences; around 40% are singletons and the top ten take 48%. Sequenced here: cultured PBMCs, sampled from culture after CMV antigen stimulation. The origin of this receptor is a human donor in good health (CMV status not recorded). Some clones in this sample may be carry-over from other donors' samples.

The chain's CDR3 is CASSERAGTSVFF. The CDR3 DNA is TGTGCCAGCAGTGAAAGGGCCGGGACTAGCGTTTTCTTC. This sequence joins TRBV2 and TRBJ2-1; 10 nucleotides line up with TRBD2. This CDR3 has 13 amino acids. V was clipped by 2 bases and J by 16 bases; unmatched bases: 8. CDR1 and CDR2 (germline): SNHLY, FYNNEI.